Sequencing of this T cell receptor (beta chain) was carried out in a study of response to subunit inactivated influenza vaccine. Study conclusions and caveats: The authors put forward the suggestion that each seasonal influenza vaccination may bring in only a limited number of new T cells.

This clonotype was seen only a few times. Its specificity is unknown. CDR1 and CDR2 from the germline V gene are LNHNV and YYDKDF (reference sequence). The CDR3 has 15 residues. V lost 0 bases to trimming and J lost 8 bases, with 13 bases between them. Via MiXCR, TCRdb re-called the RT-PCR reads, giving one row per CDR3 protein. This table holds 800,000 or so distinct CDR3 sequences, 21% found once. This sequence was found in a man over 45 who received an inactivated influenza vaccine. This material consisted of PBMCs from blood, taken 5 days after vaccination. J is TRBJ1-4 and V is TRBV15; D is unresolved. As DNA, the CDR3 is TGTGCCACCAGCAGAGATGGTCGGTCGGAGGAAAAACTGTTTTTT. Amino acids: CATSRDGRSEEKLFF.